These 12 T cell receptor beta chains originate from one sample sequenced in a study of cytomegalovirus exposure and HLA in healthy donors. Primers: 60 Vbeta forward and 13 Jbeta reverse. Repertoires were generated with immunoSEQ multiplex PCR, while TCRdb's copy carries only in-frame clones and drops some. The specimen's table records about 70,000 clones. Sequencing was done on a sample of PBMCs. The receptors here all came from a female donor in good health and CMV-seropositive.

This chain connects TRBV5-5 to TRBJ2-7, with D possibly TRBD2 on 5 matching bases. The length of the CDR3 is 15 residues. CDR1 and CDR2 from the germline V gene are SGHKS and YYEKEE (reference sequence). With 4 bases removed from V and 6 bases from J, the gap between germline ends came to 20 bases. The CDR3 here is CASSQTSPGDREQYF. For the CDR3, the DNA is TGTGCCAGCAGCCAAACAAGTCCCGGGGATCGCGAGCAGTACTTC.

This sequence joins TRBV6-5 and TRBJ1-2; a possible D gene is TRBD1 (6 bases). Trimming took 7 bases from V and 7 from J, leaving 13 bases between them. Germline V gene data show CDR1 as MNHEY and CDR2 as SVGAGI. This CDR3 region has 12 residues. The CDR3 nucleotides are TGTGCCAGCATCACACAGGGTGCTGGCTACACCTTC. Translating gives CASITQGAGYTF.

The CDR3 nucleotides read TGTGCCAGTAGAGGACAGGGGGATAGCAATCAGCCCCAGCATTTT. This encodes CASRGQGDSNQPQHF. The rearrangement uses TRBV19 and TRBJ1-5; TRBD1 matches at 10 bases. The CDR3 has 15 amino acids. V lost 6 bases to trimming and J lost 0 bases; unmatched junction nucleotides: 2. The V gene's germline CDR1 is LNHDA and CDR2 SQIVND (reference sequence).

The genes are TRBV7-9 and TRBJ2-6, with 7 bases fitting TRBD1. The germline V gene encodes CDR1 SEHNR and CDR2 FQNEAQ (reference sequence). CDR3 length: 15 residues. After removal of 3 bases from V and 2 bases from J, the junction contained 1 base not matched to a gene. DNA for the CDR3: TGTGCCAGCAGCTTGCAGGGGGCTGGGGCCAACGTCCTGACTTTC. Translating gives CASSLQGAGANVLTF. The variable domain in full, completed from reference TRBV7-9 and TRBJ2-6, reads DTGVSQNPRHKITKRGQNVTFRCDPISEHNRLYWYRQTLGQGPEFLTYFQNEAQLEKSRLLSDRFSAERPKGSFSTLEIQRTEQGDSAMYLCASSLQGAGANVLTFGAGSRLTVL.

The V gene is TRBV7-8, the J gene TRBJ1-5; a weak D match, TRBD1 (6 bases). The CDR3 length is 17 residues. With 5 bases removed from V and 0 bases from J, the gap between germline ends came to 17 bases. Germline loops: CDR1 SGHVS, CDR2 FQNEAQ. The CDR3 protein is CASSGGGGRFSNQPQHF. As DNA, the CDR3 is TGTGCCAGCAGCGGGGGCGGGGGACGGTTTAGCAATCAGCCCCAGCATTTT.

The CDR3 protein is CASRRSGTGSYEQYF. DNA of the CDR3: TGTGCCAGCAGGCGATCCGGGACAGGCTCCTACGAGCAGTACTTC. This rearrangement joins TRBV6-5 to TRBJ2-7, with 8 positions matching TRBD1. The V and J ends lost 6 bases and 0 bases, in that order; junction bases with no gene match: 7. CDR1 is MNHEY and CDR2 is SVGAGI in the germline V gene. The CDR3 runs to 15 residues.

The rearrangement uses TRBV9 and TRBJ1-2, with 8 positions matching TRBD1. CDR3 length: 15 residues. J was trimmed by 1 base and V by 4 bases; bases with no gene match: 6. Germline V gene data show CDR1 as SGDLS and CDR2 as YYNGEE. The chain's CDR3 is CASSLGQGLNYGYTF. CDR3 DNA: TGTGCCAGCAGCCTCGGACAGGGACTTAACTATGGCTACACCTTC.

The rearrangement joins TRBV5-1 to TRBJ1-6; the match to TRBD1 covers 7 bases. From germline, CDR1 is SGHRS and CDR2 YFSETQ. The CDR3 has 15 residues. The trim removed 3 bases at V and 9 bases at J, leaving 9 bases unmatched. CDR3 in DNA: TGCGCCAGCAGCTCATTCGGACAGGAAGGTTCACCCCTCCACTTT. Protein sequence: CASSSFGQEGSPLHF.

This rearrangement joins TRBV28 to TRBJ1-2, with 9 bases matching TRBD1. CDR3 length: 13 residues. The junction had 4 bases not matched to a gene; V was cut back by 6 bases and J by 5 bases. Germline lookup yields CDR1 MDHEN and CDR2 SYDVKM. For the CDR3, the DNA is TGTGCCAGCAGGGGACAGGGAGCATATGGCTACACCTTC. The encoded protein is CASRGQGAYGYTF.

J is TRBJ2-1 and V is TRBV30, with 14 bases that match TRBD2. V was pared by 0 bases and J by 3 bases, with 19 bases of the junction left unmatched. From germline, CDR1 is GTSNPN and CDR2 SVGIG (reference sequence). The CDR3 loop spans 22 amino acids. CDR3 sequence (DNA): TGTGCCTGGAGTGTAAGATGGGGATCGACTAGCGGGAGGGCGGGGGTCTACAATGAGCAGTTCTTC. This sequence encodes CAWSVRWGSTSGRAGVYNEQFF.

The rearrangement uses TRBV19 and TRBJ1-1; weak D call: TRBD1 (5 bases). Germline CDR1 LNHDA, CDR2 SQIVND (reference sequence). Trimming stripped 4 bases from V and 3 bases from J, with 12 bases between. The length of the CDR3 is 14 residues. This CDR3 is CASSSQGGDTEAFF. The CDR3 nucleotides are TGTGCCAGTAGTAGTCAGGGTGGGGACACTGAAGCTTTCTTT.

The rearrangement links TRBV30 to TRBJ2-1; the match to TRBD2 covers 13 bases. After removal of 4 bases from V and 9 bases from J, the junction contained 6 bases not matched to a gene. Germline V CDR1 and CDR2: GTSNPN, SVGIG (reference sequence). The CDR3 consists of 14 residues. The CDR3 reads CAWTTSGGVGEQFF. In DNA form, the CDR3 reads TGTGCCTGGACTACTAGCGGGGGGGTGGGTGAGCAGTTCTTC.